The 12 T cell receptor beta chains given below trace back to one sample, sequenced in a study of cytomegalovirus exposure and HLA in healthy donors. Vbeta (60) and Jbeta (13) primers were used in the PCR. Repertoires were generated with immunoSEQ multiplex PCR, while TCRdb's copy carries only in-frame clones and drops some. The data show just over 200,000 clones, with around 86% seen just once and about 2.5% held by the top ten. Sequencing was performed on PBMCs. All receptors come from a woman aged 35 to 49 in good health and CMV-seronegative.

The CDR3 coding sequence is TGTGCCAGCAGTGAAGCGATAGCGCACACCGGGGAGCTGTTTTTT. Protein product: CASSEAIAHTGELFF. The V and J genes are TRBV2 and TRBJ1-3; weak D call: TRBD2 (5 bases). Gene TRBJ2-2 matches the end of the DNA better, so the J call may be wrong. The CDR3 loop spans 15 amino acids. The germline gives CDR1 SNHLY, CDR2 FYNNEI.

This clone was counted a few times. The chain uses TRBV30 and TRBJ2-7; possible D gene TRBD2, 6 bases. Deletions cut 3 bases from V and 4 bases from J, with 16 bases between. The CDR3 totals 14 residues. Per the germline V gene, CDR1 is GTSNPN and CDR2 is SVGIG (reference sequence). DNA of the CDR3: TGTGCCTGGAGGGACTTCGGAGGGCCGTACGAGCAGTACTTC. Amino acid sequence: CAWRDFGGPYEQYF.

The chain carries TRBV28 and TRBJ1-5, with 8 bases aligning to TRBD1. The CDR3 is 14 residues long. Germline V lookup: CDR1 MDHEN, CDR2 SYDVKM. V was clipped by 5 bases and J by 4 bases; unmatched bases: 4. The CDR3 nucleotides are TGTGCCAGCAGTCCTGGGACAGGTAATCAGCCCCAGCATTTT. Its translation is CASSPGTGNQPQHF.

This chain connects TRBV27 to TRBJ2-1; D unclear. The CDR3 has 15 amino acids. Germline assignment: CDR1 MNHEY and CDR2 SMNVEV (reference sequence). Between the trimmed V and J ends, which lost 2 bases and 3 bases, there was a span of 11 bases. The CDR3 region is CASSLSRRFYNEQFF. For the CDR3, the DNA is TGTGCCAGCAGTTTAAGTAGGAGATTCTACAATGAGCAGTTCTTC.

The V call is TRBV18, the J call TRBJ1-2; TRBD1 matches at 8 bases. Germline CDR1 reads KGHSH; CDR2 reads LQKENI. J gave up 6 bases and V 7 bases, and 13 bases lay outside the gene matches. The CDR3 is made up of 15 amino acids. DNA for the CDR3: TGTGCCAGCTTTCCGGGACAGGAGGCTTGGAATGGCTACACCTTC. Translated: CASFPGQEAWNGYTF.

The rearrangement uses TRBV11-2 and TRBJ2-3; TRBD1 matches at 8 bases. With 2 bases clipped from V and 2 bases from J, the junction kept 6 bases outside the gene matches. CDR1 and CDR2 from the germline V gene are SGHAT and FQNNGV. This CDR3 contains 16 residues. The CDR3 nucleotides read TGTGCCAGCAGCTTAATGTCAGGGGGCGTCACAGATACGCAGTATTTT. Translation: CASSLMSGGVTDTQYF.

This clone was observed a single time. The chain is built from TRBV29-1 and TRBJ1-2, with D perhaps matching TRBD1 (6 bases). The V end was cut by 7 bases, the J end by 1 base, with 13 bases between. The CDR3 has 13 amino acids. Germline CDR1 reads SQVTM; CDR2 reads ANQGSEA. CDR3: CSAGDNYNYGYTF. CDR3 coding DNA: TGCAGCGCAGGGGACAACTATAACTATGGCTACACCTTC.

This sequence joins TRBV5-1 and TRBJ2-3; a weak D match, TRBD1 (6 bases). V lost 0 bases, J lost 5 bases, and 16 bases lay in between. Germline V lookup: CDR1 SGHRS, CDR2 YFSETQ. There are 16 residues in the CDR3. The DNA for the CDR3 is TGCGCCAGCAGCTTGGGGGTCAGGGGTCTTTTAGATACGCAGTATTTT. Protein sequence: CASSLGVRGLLDTQYF.

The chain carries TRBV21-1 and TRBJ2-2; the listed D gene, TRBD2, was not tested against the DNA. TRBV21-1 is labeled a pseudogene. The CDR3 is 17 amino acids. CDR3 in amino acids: CASPGLAGGPDTGELFF. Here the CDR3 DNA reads TGTGCCAGTCCGGGACTAGCGGGAGGGCCTGACACCGGGGAGCTGTTTTTT.

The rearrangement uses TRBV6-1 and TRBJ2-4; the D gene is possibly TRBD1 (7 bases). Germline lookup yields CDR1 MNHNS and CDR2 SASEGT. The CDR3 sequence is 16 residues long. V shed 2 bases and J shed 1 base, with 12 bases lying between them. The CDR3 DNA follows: TGTGCCAGCAGTGAAAGGGCAGGGGGGGCCAAAAACATTCAGTACTTC. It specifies CASSERAGGAKNIQYF.

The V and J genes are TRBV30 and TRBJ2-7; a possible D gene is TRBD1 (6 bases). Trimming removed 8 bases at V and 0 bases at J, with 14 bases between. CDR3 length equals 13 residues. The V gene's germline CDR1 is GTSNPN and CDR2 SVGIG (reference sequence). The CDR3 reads CARRDTASYEQYF. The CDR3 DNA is TGTGCCCGCCGGGACACGGCCTCCTACGAGCAGTACTTC.

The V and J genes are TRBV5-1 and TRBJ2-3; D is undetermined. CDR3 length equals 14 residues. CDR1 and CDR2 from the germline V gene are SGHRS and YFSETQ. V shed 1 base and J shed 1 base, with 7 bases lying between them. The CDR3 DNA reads TGCGCCAGCAGCTTGACGGTTGGCACAGATACGCAGTATTTT. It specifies CASSLTVGTDTQYF.